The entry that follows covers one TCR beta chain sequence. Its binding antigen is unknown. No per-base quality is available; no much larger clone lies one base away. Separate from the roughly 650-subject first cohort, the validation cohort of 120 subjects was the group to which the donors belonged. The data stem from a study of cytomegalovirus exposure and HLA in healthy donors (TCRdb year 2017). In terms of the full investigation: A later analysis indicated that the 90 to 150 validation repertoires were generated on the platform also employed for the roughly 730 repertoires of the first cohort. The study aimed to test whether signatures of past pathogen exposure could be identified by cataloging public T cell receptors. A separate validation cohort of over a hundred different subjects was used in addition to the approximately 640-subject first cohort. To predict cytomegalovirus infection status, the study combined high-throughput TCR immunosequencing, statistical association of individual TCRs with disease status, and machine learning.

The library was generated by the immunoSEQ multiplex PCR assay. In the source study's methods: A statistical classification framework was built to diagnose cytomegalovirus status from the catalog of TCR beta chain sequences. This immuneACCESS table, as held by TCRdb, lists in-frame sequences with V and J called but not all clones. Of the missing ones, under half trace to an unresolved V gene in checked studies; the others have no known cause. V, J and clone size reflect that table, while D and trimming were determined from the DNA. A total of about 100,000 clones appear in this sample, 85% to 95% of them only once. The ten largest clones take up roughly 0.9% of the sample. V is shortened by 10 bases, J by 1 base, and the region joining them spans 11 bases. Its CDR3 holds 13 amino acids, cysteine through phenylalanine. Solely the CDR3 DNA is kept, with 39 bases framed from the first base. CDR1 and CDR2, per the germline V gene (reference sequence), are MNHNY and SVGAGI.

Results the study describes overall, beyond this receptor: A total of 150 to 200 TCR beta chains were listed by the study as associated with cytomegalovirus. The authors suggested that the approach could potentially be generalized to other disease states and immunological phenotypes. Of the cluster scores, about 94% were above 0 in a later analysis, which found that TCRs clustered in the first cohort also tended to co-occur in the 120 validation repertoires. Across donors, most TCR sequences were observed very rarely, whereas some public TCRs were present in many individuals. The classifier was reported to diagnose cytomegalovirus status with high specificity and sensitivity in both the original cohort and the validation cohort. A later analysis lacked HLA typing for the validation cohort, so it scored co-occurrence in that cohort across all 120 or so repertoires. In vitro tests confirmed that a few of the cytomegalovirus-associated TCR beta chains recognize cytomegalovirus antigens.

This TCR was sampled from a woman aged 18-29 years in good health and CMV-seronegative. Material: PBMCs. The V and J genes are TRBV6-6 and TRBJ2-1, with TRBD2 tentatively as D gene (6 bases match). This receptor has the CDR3 CATREASYNEQFF. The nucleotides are TGTGCCACGAGGGAGGCGTCCTACAATGAGCAGTTCTTC.